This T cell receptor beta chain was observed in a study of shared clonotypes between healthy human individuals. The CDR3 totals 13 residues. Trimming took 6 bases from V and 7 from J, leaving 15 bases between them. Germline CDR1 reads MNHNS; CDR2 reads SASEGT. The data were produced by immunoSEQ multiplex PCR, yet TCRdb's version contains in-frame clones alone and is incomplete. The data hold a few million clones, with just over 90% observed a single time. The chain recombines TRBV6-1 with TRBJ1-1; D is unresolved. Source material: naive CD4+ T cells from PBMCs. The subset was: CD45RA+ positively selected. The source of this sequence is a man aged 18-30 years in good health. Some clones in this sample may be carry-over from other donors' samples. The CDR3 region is CASRISGEIEAFF. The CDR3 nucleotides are TGTGCCAGCAGGATCAGCGGGGAAATTGAAGCTTTCTTT.